The entry below gives a single TCR beta chain sequence along with its context. The antigen remains undetermined. Trimming cost V 1 base and J 4 bases; bases outside gene matches: 15. The CDR3 is 19 amino acids. Germline loops: CDR1 MNHEY, CDR2 SMNVEV (reference sequence). This sample was taken from a study of Ad26.COV2.S vaccination and SARS-CoV-2 variants. About the study: Donor had been placed in the Ad26.COV2.S arm of the COV1001 trial. General observations from the study: Placebo recipients and vaccine recipients were similar in non-spike TCR breadth.

Treatment: roughly 19 received Ad26.COV2.S at low or high dose, single or two shots; 5 received placebo; per-sample allocation not given. Sampling occurred on day 63 after the first vaccine or placebo injection. Profiling relied on immunoSEQ multiplex PCR, and the TCRdb table lists in-frame clones only, not all of them. The sample contains roughly 330,000 clones, almost 90% of which appear only once. Sequencing used peripheral blood, obtained in a trial of Ad26.COV2.S vaccine versus placebo. The genes are TRBV27 and TRBJ1-2; 10 positions agree with TRBD1. The receptor was derived from a person aged 18 to 65 who received the Ad26.COV2.S COVID-19 vaccine or a placebo. The CDR3, as DNA: TGTGCCAGCAGTTTATACTTGGACAGGGGGACTTCCCGGGGCTATGGCTACACCTTC. It yields the protein CASSLYLDRGTSRGYGYTF.